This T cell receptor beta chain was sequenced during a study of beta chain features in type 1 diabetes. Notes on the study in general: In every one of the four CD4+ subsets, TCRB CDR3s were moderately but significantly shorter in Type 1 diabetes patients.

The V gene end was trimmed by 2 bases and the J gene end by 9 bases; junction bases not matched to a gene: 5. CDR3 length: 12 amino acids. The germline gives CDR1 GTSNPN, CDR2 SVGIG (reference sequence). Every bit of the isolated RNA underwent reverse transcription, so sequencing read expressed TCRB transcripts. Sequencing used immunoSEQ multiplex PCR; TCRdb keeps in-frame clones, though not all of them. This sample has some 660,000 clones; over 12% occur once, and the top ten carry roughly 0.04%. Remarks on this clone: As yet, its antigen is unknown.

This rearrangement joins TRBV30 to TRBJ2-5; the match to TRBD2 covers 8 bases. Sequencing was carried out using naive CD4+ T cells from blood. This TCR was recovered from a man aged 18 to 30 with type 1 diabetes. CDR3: CAWSLLTSAQYF. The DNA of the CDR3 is TGTGCCTGGAGTCTCTTGACTAGCGCCCAGTACTTC.